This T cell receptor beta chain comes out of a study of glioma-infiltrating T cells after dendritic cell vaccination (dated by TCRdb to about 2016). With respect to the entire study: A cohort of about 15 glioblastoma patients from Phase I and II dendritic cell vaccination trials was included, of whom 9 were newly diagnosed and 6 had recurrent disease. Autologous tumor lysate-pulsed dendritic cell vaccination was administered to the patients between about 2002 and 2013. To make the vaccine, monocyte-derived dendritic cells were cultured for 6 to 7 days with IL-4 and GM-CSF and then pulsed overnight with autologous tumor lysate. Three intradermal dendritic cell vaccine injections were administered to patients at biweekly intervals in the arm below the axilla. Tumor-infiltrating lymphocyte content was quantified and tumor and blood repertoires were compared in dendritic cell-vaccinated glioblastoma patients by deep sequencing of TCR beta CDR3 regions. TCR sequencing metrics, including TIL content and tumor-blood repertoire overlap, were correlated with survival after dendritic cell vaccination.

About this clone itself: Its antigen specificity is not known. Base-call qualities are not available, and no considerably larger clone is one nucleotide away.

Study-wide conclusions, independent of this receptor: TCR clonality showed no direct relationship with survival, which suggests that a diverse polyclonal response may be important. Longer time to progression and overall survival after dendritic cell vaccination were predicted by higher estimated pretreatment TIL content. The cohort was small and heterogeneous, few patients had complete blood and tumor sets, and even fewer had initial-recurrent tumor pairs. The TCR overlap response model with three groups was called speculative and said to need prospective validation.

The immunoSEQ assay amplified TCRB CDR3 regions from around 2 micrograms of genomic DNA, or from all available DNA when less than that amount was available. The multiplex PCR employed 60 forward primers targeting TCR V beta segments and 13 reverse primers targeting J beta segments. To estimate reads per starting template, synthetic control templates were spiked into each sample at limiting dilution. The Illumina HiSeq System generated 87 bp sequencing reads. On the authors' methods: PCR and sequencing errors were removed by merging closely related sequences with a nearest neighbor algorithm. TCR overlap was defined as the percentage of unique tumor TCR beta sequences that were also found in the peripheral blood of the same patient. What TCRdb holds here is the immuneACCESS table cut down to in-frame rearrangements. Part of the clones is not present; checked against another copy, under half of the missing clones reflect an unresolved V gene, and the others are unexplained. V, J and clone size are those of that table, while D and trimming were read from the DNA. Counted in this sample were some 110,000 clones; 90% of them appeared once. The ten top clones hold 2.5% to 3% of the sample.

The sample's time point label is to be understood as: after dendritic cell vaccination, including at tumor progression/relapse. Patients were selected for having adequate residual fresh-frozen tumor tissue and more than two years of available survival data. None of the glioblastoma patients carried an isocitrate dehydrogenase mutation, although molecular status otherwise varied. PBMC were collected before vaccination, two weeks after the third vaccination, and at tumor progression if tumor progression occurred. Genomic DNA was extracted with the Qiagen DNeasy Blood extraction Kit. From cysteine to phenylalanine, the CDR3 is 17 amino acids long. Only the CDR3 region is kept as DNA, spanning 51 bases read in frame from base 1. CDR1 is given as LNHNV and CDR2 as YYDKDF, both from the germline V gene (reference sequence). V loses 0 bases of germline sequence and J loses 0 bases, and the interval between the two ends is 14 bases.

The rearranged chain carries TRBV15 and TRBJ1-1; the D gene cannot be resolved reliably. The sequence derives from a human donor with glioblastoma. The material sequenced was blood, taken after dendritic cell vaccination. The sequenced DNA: TGTGCCACCAGCAGAGATATCGGACGGGGTATGAACACTGAAGCTTTCTTT. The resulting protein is CATSRDIGRGMNTEAFF.